A selection of T cell receptor beta chains follows, all from one sample in a study of blood T cell repertoires in COVID-19. Repertoires were generated with immunoSEQ multiplex PCR, while TCRdb's copy carries only in-frame clones and drops some. The sample lists tens of thousands of clones, about 85% occurring once. Sequences were obtained from peripheral blood. These receptors were obtained from a woman of 80 years or more with active COVID-19. The CDR3 runs from the conserved cysteine through the conserved F or W. Each record gives: D gene, J gene, clone size, V gene, CDR3 protein, CDR3 DNA. The D gene is left open where the match is weak. Size is omitted from some rows. Given values are once, few, many or a class for expanded clones.

>NA|TRBJ1-3|NA|TRBV5-4
CASSFGIGNTIYF
TGTGCCAGCAGCTTTGGCATAGGAAACACCATATATTTT
>NA|TRBJ2-1|once|TRBV18
CASSPPVGGYGEQFF
TGTGCCAGCTCACCACCGGTTGGGGGGTACGGTGAGCAGTTCTTC
>NA|TRBJ2-7|NA|TRBV4-3
CASSQDGGTYEQYF
TGCGCCAGCAGCCAAGATGGGGGGACCTACGAGCAGTACTTC
>NA|TRBJ1-2|NA|TRBV21-1
CASSKGGRVNGYTF
TGTGCCAGCAGCAAAGGGGGGAGGGTGAACGGCTACACCTTC
>TRBD1|TRBJ1-4|NA|TRBV7-2
CASSFDRGGLEKLFF
TGTGCCAGCAGCTTCGACAGGGGAGGTTTGGAAAAACTGTTTTTT
>TRBD1|TRBJ2-7|once|TRBV18
CASSPDRGGHEQYF
TGTGCCAGCTCCCCGGACAGGGGAGGGCACGAGCAGTACTTC
>NA|TRBJ2-7|medium-sized|TRBV27
CASSLYGRHEQYF
TGTGCCAGCAGTTTATATGGCAGGCACGAGCAGTACTTC
>NA|TRBJ1-5|NA|TRBV4-1
CASSQGTGINQPQHF
TGCGCCAGCAGCCAAGGTACAGGGATTAATCAGCCCCAGCATTTT
>NA|TRBJ1-4|NA|TRBV6-5
CASRWAATNEKLFF
TGTGCCAGCAGGTGGGCCGCCACTAATGAAAAACTGTTTTTT
>NA|TRBJ2-2|NA|TRBV28
CASEIQGNTGELFF
TGTGCCAGCGAAATACAGGGGAACACCGGGGAGCTGTTTTTT
>NA|TRBJ1-1|NA|TRBV18
CASSQGLSNTEAFF
TGTGCCAGCTCACAGGGACTTTCGAACACTGAAGCTTTCTTT
>NA|TRBJ1-4|NA|TRBV28
CASSLGGAWEKLFF
TGTGCCAGCAGTCTAGGGGGGGCTTGGGAAAAACTGTTTTTT
>TRBD1|TRBJ1-2|NA|TRBV28
CASKPPARTGENGYTF
TGTGCCAGCAAGCCCCCCGCCAGGACAGGCGAGAATGGCTACACCTTC
>NA|TRBJ2-1|NA|TRBV3-1/TRBV3-2
CASSQWRSPSGYNEQFF
TGTGCCAGCAGCCAATGGCGCTCCCCGAGCGGTTACAATGAGCAGTTCTTC